The sequence of this T cell receptor beta chain was determined in a study of beta chain features in type 1 diabetes. General study findings and limits: In the patient group, naive, central memory and Treg TCRB repertoires seemed more alike than in the healthy donor group. PCR might show a preference for shorter templates, equally across patients and controls. Fewer junction insertions and more nucleotide deletions appeared in type 1 diabetes patients.

A few counts support this clone. The antigen remains unidentified. Reverse transcription of all isolated RNA meant that expressed TCRB transcripts were sequenced. The table came from immunoSEQ multiplex PCR; TCRdb's copy has only in-frame clones and leaves some out. The sample gives 400,000 to 550,000 clones, 9.5% to 12% of which show up once; 0.04% to 0.05% is in the top ten. The CDR3 contains 12 residues. The V and J ends lost 5 bases and 4 bases respectively, with 9 bases between them. CDR1 is LNHDA, CDR2 SQIVND, per germline (reference sequence). Sequences were obtained from naive CD4+ T cells from blood. The rearrangement links TRBV19 to TRBJ2-7; unclear D gene. This receptor was obtained from a woman younger than 30 in good health. The CDR3 sequence: CASSATNYEQYF. CDR3 sequence (DNA): TGTGCCAGTAGTGCTACCAATTACGAGCAGTACTTC.